This T cell receptor beta chain was retrieved from a study of cytomegalovirus exposure and HLA in healthy donors (dated by TCRdb to the late 2010s). Looking at the study overall: According to a later analysis, one platform produced both the 120 validation repertoires and the 550 to 800 repertoires of the first cohort. Besides the first cohort of some 670 subjects, a separate validation cohort made up of over a hundred different subjects was used. To predict cytomegalovirus infection status, the study combined high-throughput TCR immunosequencing, statistical association of individual TCRs with disease status, and machine learning. The aim of the study was to test whether cataloging public T cell receptors could identify signatures of past pathogen exposure.

About this clone: Its cognate antigen has yet to be identified. Per-nucleotide qualities are absent, and no much larger clonotype sits a single base away.

General findings and caveats noted by the study authors: The study gave a list of around 170 TCR beta chains associated with cytomegalovirus. The validation cohort had no HLA typing available for a later analysis, so co-occurrence within that cohort was assessed over all 120 or so repertoires. A later analysis found that TCRs clustered in the first cohort also tended to co-occur in the roughly 120 validation repertoires, with 94% of cluster scores above 0. According to the authors, the approach could potentially be generalized to other disease states and immunological phenotypes. Across donors, most TCR sequences were observed very rarely, whereas some public TCRs were present in many individuals. The classifier was reported to diagnose cytomegalovirus status with high specificity and sensitivity in both the original cohort and the validation cohort. A few of the identified cytomegalovirus-associated TCR beta chains were confirmed in vitro to be specific for cytomegalovirus antigens.

Libraries were prepared through the immunoSEQ multiplex PCR assay. The published analysis was carried out like this. A statistical classification framework was developed to diagnose cytomegalovirus status using the catalog of TCR beta chain sequences. Not all clones reach the TCRdb copy of this immuneACCESS table, which keeps in-frame sequences only. Checked studies attribute under half of the gap to unresolved V genes and leave the rest unexplained. V, J and clone size are taken as reported in that table, and D and trimming were inferred from the DNA itself. The sample table holds tens of thousands of clones, of which 70% to 90% were seen once. The top ten constitute 3% to 4% of the sample. From its cysteine to its phenylalanine, the CDR3 spans 14 amino acids. The sequence is cut down to CDR3 DNA, 42 bases in frame from base 1. After removal of 5 bases from V and 6 bases from J, the junction retains 8 bases not matched to a gene. Reading the germline V gene gives CDR1 SGHTA and CDR2 FQGNSA.

The donors were included in the validation cohort of some 120 subjects, a group kept apart from the roughly 610-subject first cohort. The TCR sequence derives from a woman aged 18 to 35 in good health and CMV-seropositive. Sequenced material: PBMCs. The rearrangement combines TRBV7-2 with TRBJ2-7; the junction holds 9 bases that match TRBD1. The nucleotide sequence reads TGTGCCAGCAGCACTCGGGACAGGGTTAGCGAGCAGTACTTC. Translated, this is CASSTRDRVSEQYF.